Shown below are 25 T cell receptor beta chains from a single sample sequenced in a study of blood T cell repertoires in COVID-19 (dated by TCRdb to about 2020). Libraries were prepared through the immunoSEQ multiplex PCR assay. TCRdb provides this immuneACCESS table in a form limited to in-frame rearrangements. Some clones are lacking; in checked studies, under half of them reflect an unresolved V gene, and why the rest are absent is not known. Recorded for this sample are about 260,000 clones; 83% of them occurred a single time. The top ten clones comprise more than 8% of the sample. Material for sequencing was peripheral blood. The receptor set was obtained from a woman aged 50 to 60 who had recovered from COVID-19.

V is TRBV5-4 and J is TRBJ1-6, with 8 bases matching TRBD1. The CDR3 totals 16 residues. Trimming took 1 base from V and 4 from J; bases not matched to a gene: 4. Germline assignment: CDR1 SGHNT and CDR2 YYREEE (reference sequence). CDR3 DNA sequence: TGTGCCAGCAGCTTGAGGGACAGGATTTATAATTCACCCCTCCACTTT. This codes for CASSLRDRIYNSPLHF.

The CDR3 region is CASSYFRGQPQHF. CDR3 sequence (DNA): TGTGCCAGCAGTTACTTTCGGGGTCAGCCCCAGCATTTT. V usage is TRBV6-5 and J usage is TRBJ1-5; D not certain. V was cut by 1 base and J by 6 bases, with 7 bases left in between. The CDR3 is 13 residues long. Germline CDR1 MNHEY, CDR2 SVGAGI.

The V call is TRBV5-1, the J call TRBJ1-5; D is uncertain. The V gene lost 1 base and the J gene lost 0 bases, with 11 bases spanning the gap. The length of the CDR3 is 16 residues. CDR1 and CDR2 from the germline V gene are SGHRS and YFSETQ. CDR3 in amino acids: CASSLRGLLSNQPQHF. The CDR3 region has the DNA TGCGCCAGCAGCTTGCGGGGTCTCCTTAGCAATCAGCCCCAGCATTTT.

In nucleotides, the CDR3 is TGCGCCAGCAGCTCCCTGTCTAGCGGGACTGCAGATACGCAGTATTTT. The encoded protein is CASSSLSSGTADTQYF. The rearrangement joins TRBV5-1 to TRBJ2-3, with TRBD2 matching over 9 bases. CDR3 length: 16 amino acids. Looked up from germline, CDR1 is SGHRS and CDR2 is YFSETQ. With V trimmed by 3 bases and J by 4 bases, 9 bases remained unmatched.

This rearrangement joins TRBV28 to TRBJ1-1; TRBD1 agrees at 8 bases. Losses at the gene ends were 7 bases for V and 7 bases for J; bases not matched to a gene: 11. CDR3 size: 14 residues. Germline V gene data show CDR1 as MDHEN and CDR2 as SYDVKM. The CDR3 sequence: CASISGGGEVEAFF. Written as DNA, the CDR3 is TGTGCCAGCATCTCAGGGGGCGGTGAGGTTGAAGCTTTCTTT.

Only a few counts were recorded for this clone. The chain joins TRBV7-9 to TRBJ2-7, with TRBD1 matching over 7 bases. This CDR3 is 14 amino acids long. CDR1 is SEHNR, CDR2 FQNEAQ, per germline (reference sequence). V lost 4 bases, J lost 9 bases, and 12 bases stayed unmatched. CDR3 in amino acids: CASSYTGQSGAQYF. CDR3 nucleotides: TGTGCCAGCAGCTATACGGGACAGTCTGGCGCGCAGTACTTC.

The chain couples TRBV6-4 to TRBJ1-4; 10 bases line up with TRBD1. Germline CDR1 is MRHNA and CDR2 is SNTAGT. This CDR3 has 15 amino acids. V lost 6 bases to trimming and J lost 7 bases; unmatched junction nucleotides: 8. CDR3 amino acids: CASREVGQGCEKLFF. The CDR3 coding sequence is TGTGCCAGCAGGGAGGTGGGACAGGGGTGTGAAAAACTGTTTTTT.

The chain is built from TRBV12-5 and TRBJ1-1; D possibly corresponds to TRBD1 (5 bases). Germline V gene data show CDR1 as LGHNT and CDR2 as FRNRAP. Trimming shortened V by 0 bases and J by 8 bases, and 10 bases separated the two germline ends. This CDR3 has 13 residues. The CDR3 loop reads CASGLVRSGEAFF. CDR3 sequence (DNA): TGTGCTAGTGGTTTGGTTAGGTCAGGGGAAGCTTTCTTT.

This rearrangement joins TRBV7-3 to TRBJ1-2, with TRBD1 matching over 9 bases. Germline-derived CDR1 and CDR2 are SGHTA and FQGTGA. J lost 8 bases, V lost 4 bases, and 8 bases had no gene match. The CDR3 covers 14 residues. CDR3 in amino acids: CASSWDTGGRGYTF. The CDR3 coding sequence is TGTGCCAGCAGCTGGGACACAGGGGGCCGCGGCTACACCTTC.

The chain recombines TRBV2 with TRBJ1-2; TRBD1 agrees at 8 bases. This CDR3 spans 15 amino acids. V was pared by 6 bases and J by 4 bases, with 10 bases of the junction left unmatched. Per the germline V gene, CDR1 is SNHLY and CDR2 is FYNNEI. CDR3 in DNA: TGTGCCAGCAGGGCGGACAGGGCCTCGGGCTATGGCTACACCTTC. Translation gives CASRADRASGYGYTF.

The chain links TRBV11-3 to TRBJ2-1; 9 bases fit TRBD2. After removal of 1 base from V and 0 bases from J, the junction contained 10 bases not matched to a gene. The germline V gene has CDR1 SGHNT and CDR2 YENEEA. CDR3 length: 19 amino acids. CDR3 nucleotide sequence: TGTGCCAGCAGCTTAGGAGCGGGCATAGCGGGGGCCTCCTACAATGAGCAGTTCTTC. Translation: CASSLGAGIAGASYNEQFF.

The chain combines TRBV19 with TRBJ2-5, with 8 bases that match TRBD2. CDR3 size: 20 residues. Germline trimming cut 1 base from V and 4 bases from J; bases unmatched to any gene: 20. CDR1 is LNHDA, CDR2 SQIVND, per germline (reference sequence). The CDR3 here is CASSIGPGNSIGRAGETQYF. CDR3 nucleotides: TGTGCCAGTAGTATAGGGCCCGGTAACAGTATCGGGAGGGCAGGAGAGACCCAGTACTTC.

This rearrangement joins TRBV4-3 to TRBJ1-1; a possible D gene is TRBD1 (6 bases). Trimming removed 2 bases from V and 4 bases from J, with 17 bases in between. Germline CDR1 reads LGHNA; CDR2 reads YSLEER. The length of the CDR3 is 16 residues. The CDR3 protein is CASSQLTGGARTEAFF. DNA for the CDR3: TGCGCCAGCAGCCAACTAACGGGGGGGGCGCGCACTGAAGCTTTCTTT.

This clone was seen just once. The V gene is TRBV6-5, the J gene TRBJ1-1; TRBD1 matches 9 bases. This CDR3 region has 15 residues. The V gene's germline CDR1 is MNHEY and CDR2 SVGAGI. V shed 5 bases and J 3 bases; nucleotides not matched to a gene: 7. The DNA of the CDR3 is TGTGCCAGCAGTAGGGACAGGGCACTTGACACTGAAGCTTTCTTT. Protein sequence: CASSRDRALDTEAFF.

CDR3 residues: CASRQGLAFF. In nucleotides, the CDR3 is TGTGCCAGCAGACAGGGCTTGGCTTTCTTT. This chain joins TRBV28 and TRBJ1-1; tentative D call: TRBD1 (6 bases). V lost 6 bases and J 11 bases, leaving 10 bases between the germline ends. The length of the CDR3 is 10 residues. Germline V lookup: CDR1 MDHEN, CDR2 SYDVKM. The whole variable domain, filled in from reference TRBV28 and TRBJ1-1, reads DVKVTQSSRYLVKRTGEKVFLECVQDMDHENMFWYRQDPGLGLRLIYFSYDVKMKEKGDIPEGYSVSREKKERFSLILESASTNQTSMYLCASRQGLAFFGQGTRLTVV.

This chain connects TRBV10-3 to TRBJ1-2, with 9 positions matching TRBD1. The ends lost 7 bases at V and 4 bases at J; junction bases unmatched: 7. Germline V gene data show CDR1 as ENHRY and CDR2 as SYGVKD. The CDR3 consists of 14 residues. The DNA of the CDR3 is TGTGCCATCACCCCGGGACAGGGTGTCTATGGCTACACCTTC. Its translation: CAITPGQGVYGYTF.

The gene calls are TRBV6-2 or TRBV6-3 and TRBJ2-1; 9 bases map to TRBD2. Germline CDR1 is MNHEY and CDR2 is SVGEGT. The CDR3 extends over 15 amino acids. The ends lost 5 bases at V and 7 bases at J; junction bases unmatched: 9. The CDR3 coding sequence is TGTGCCAGCAGTAGAGCGGGAGGTGCTAGGAATGAGCAGTTCTTC. Translating it yields CASSRAGGARNEQFF.

The chain links TRBV7-3 to TRBJ2-1, with 10 bases fitting TRBD2. The V gene's germline CDR1 is SGHTA and CDR2 FQGTGA. The CDR3 contains 12 residues. The CDR3 protein is CASSGGNNEQFF. The CDR3 DNA reads as TGTGCATCTAGCGGGGGAAACAATGAGCAGTTCTTC.

This clone was detected once. The chain combines TRBV19 with TRBJ1-6, with unresolved D. CDR3 length: 15 residues. V was clipped by 5 bases and J by 0 bases, with 8 bases between them. Germline V gene data show CDR1 as LNHDA and CDR2 as SQIVND (reference sequence). The CDR3 DNA sequence: TGTGCCAGTAGTGAAGAGAGCTCCTATAATTCACCCCTCCACTTT. It specifies CASSEESSYNSPLHF. Full variable domain (rest looked up from reference TRBV19 and TRBJ1-6): DGGITQSPKYLFRKEGQNVTLSCEQNLNHDAMYWYRQDPGQGLRLIYYSQIVNDFQKGDIAEGYSVSREKKESFPLTVTSAQKNPTAFYLCASSEESSYNSPLHFGNGTRLTVT.

The chain uses TRBV28 and TRBJ2-7, with 10 bases identical to TRBD1. The CDR3 extends over 15 amino acids. Germline V gives CDR1 MDHEN, CDR2 SYDVKM. J gave up 3 bases and V 5 bases, and 7 bases lay outside the gene matches. In nucleotides, the CDR3 is TGTGCCAGCAGTCTTACCGGGACAGGGGTCTACGAGCAGTACTTC. Encoded protein: CASSLTGTGVYEQYF.

The chain links TRBV28 to TRBJ2-3, with TRBD2 as a possible D gene (6 bases). From germline, CDR1 is MDHEN and CDR2 SYDVKM. V dropped 5 bases and J dropped 3 bases, with 18 bases sitting between them. CDR3 length: 16 amino acids. CDR3 in amino acids: CASSPQGAGVTDTQYF. The DNA of the CDR3 is TGTGCCAGCAGTCCCCAGGGAGCGGGCGTGACAGATACGCAGTATTTT.

The chain employs TRBV6-5 and TRBJ2-1; 13 bases fit TRBD2. The CDR3 spans 14 residues. V gave up 6 bases and J gave up 10 bases; unmatched junction bases: 6. Germline values: CDR1 MNHEY, CDR2 SVGAGI. The CDR3 sequence: CASRKGLAGTEQFF. Written as DNA, the CDR3 is TGTGCCAGCAGAAAGGGACTAGCGGGAACAGAGCAGTTCTTC.

The chain joins TRBV3-1 (or the pseudogene TRBV3-2) to TRBJ2-7; 10 positions match TRBD2. V dropped 4 bases and J dropped 0; count of bases not matched to a gene: 9. The CDR3 is 17 amino acids. Looked up from germline, CDR1 is LGHDT and CDR2 is YNNKEL (reference sequence). CDR3 DNA sequence: TGTGCCAGCAGCCCGGGAGTCGGGACTAGCGTCTCCTACGAGCAGTACTTC. Its protein is CASSPGVGTSVSYEQYF.

J is TRBJ1-2 and V is TRBV5-1; 7 positions match TRBD1. The length of the CDR3 is 14 residues. J lost 3 bases, V lost 4 bases, and 6 bases had no gene match. CDR1 is SGHRS and CDR2 is YFSETQ in the germline V gene. CDR3 region: CASSRTGTDYGYTF. The CDR3 bases are TGCGCCAGCAGCCGAACCGGGACAGACTATGGCTACACCTTC. The variable domain in full, with the rest retrieved from reference TRBV5-1 and TRBJ1-2, is KAGVTQTPRYLIKTRGQQVTLSCSPISGHRSVSWYQQTPGQGLQFLFEYFSETQRNKGNFPGRFSGRQFSNSRSEMNVSTLELGDSALYLCASSRTGTDYGYTFGSGTRLTVV.

The CDR3 sequence: CASSKAGGPSYEQYF. CDR3 DNA: TGTGCCAGCTCAAAAGCGGGAGGGCCGAGTTACGAGCAGTACTTC. The rearrangement uses TRBV18 and TRBJ2-7; 10 nucleotides line up with TRBD2. Germline assignment: CDR1 KGHSH and CDR2 LQKENI. The V segment lost 5 bases and the J segment 4 bases; nucleotides outside the gene matches: 8. The CDR3 has 15 residues.